Listed below are T cell receptor beta chains from one sample, sequenced in a study of control samples from healthy donors and cancer patients. Libraries were prepared by immunoSEQ multiplex PCR; TCRdb keeps only in-frame clonotypes and omits some of them. The data show 100,000 to 150,000 clones, with roughly 92% seen just once and about 5.5% held by the top ten. The sample consisted of blood. The receptors come from a man aged 18-30 years in good health. Each CDR3 is given with its conserved first and last residue. Fields, in order: J gene, clone size, CDR3 length, D gene, V gene, CDR3 DNA, CDR3 protein. The D gene is left open where the match is weak. Some rows have no size entry. The others give once, few or many, or a class for an expanded clone.

TRBJ1-5 - 12 - TRBV21-1 TGTGCCAGCGACAGAAGCAATCAGCCCCAGCATTTT CASDRSNQPQHF
TRBJ1-5 - 16 TRBD1 TRBV2 TGTGCCAGCAGTGAATGGCGGACAGGGAGCAATCAGCCCCAGCATTTT CASSEWRTGSNQPQHF
TRBJ1-1 - 13 - TRBV7-2 TGTGCCAGCAGCACGGACAGAAACACTGAAGCTTTCTTT CASSTDRNTEAFF
TRBJ1-2 - 13 - TRBV6-1 TGTGCCAGCAGTGAACCAGAAAACTATGGCTACACCTTC CASSEPENYGYTF
TRBJ1-4 - 13 - TRBV18 TGTGCCAGCTCAGCAGGGAATGGGGAAAAACTGTTTTTT CASSAGNGEKLFF
TRBJ1-2 - 14 - TRBV27 TGTGCCAGCAGTTTAAATGGGGCTAACTATGGCTACACCTTC CASSLNGANYGYTF
TRBJ1-1 once 15 TRBD1 TRBV19 TGTGCCAGTAGTATGGCCTACAGGGGGAACACTGAAGCTTTCTTT CASSMAYRGNTEAFF
TRBJ2-1 - 16 TRBD2 TRBV5-4 TGTGCCAGCAGCTTGCGGACTAGCGGGGGCAGCCATGAGCAGTTCTTC CASSLRTSGGSHEQFF
TRBJ2-2 once 14 - TRBV5-4 TGTGCCAGCAGGGTGACTTGGAACACCGGGGAGCTGTTTTTT CASRVTWNTGELFF
TRBJ1-1 - 18 TRBD1 TRBV29-1 TGCAGCGTTGAAGGCGGATTACGGACAGGGGCCGGGAGCACTGAAGCTTTCTTT CSVEGGLRTGAGSTEAFF
TRBJ1-2 once 13 TRBD1 TRBV12-3/TRBV12-4 TGTGCCAGCACGATACAGGGGATCGGTGGCTACACCTTC CASTIQGIGGYTF
TRBJ2-5 - 15 TRBD2 TRBV5-4 TGTGCCAGCAGCCAGGGACTAGCGGGGGACGAGACCCAGTACTTC CASSQGLAGDETQYF
TRBJ1-2 - 10 - TRBV6-6 TGTGCCAGCAGTTACTCTGGCTACACCTTC CASSYSGYTF
TRBJ1-1 - 14 - TRBV4-2 TGTGCCAGCAGCCAAGTGGGCAGGAACACTGAAGCTTTCTTT CASSQVGRNTEAFF
TRBJ2-7 - 14 - TRBV6-5 TGTGCCACCGAAAGGGCAGGGCCGACATACGAGCAGTACTTC CATERAGPTYEQYF
TRBJ2-1 - 15 TRBD2 TRBV7-7 TGTGCCAGCAGCTCCACTAGCGGGGCCTACAATGAGCAGTTCTTC CASSSTSGAYNEQFF
TRBJ2-7 once 14 - TRBV9 TGTGCCAGCAGCGTAGAGCCGGATTCCTACGAGCAGTACTTC CASSVEPDSYEQYF
TRBJ1-5 - 15 - TRBV7-3 TGTGCCAGCAGCCAAAAGAAACAGGGCAATCAGCCCCAGCATTTT CASSQKKQGNQPQHF
TRBJ1-2 - 14 - TRBV9 TGTGCCAGCAGCGTACAGGGGACTAACTATGGCTACACCTTC CASSVQGTNYGYTF
TRBJ1-6 - 16 - TRBV12-5 TGTGCTAGTGGTTTGGTAGGGGACTTTCGTAATTCACCCCTCCACTTT CASGLVGDFRNSPLHF
TRBJ1-1 - 16 TRBD1 TRBV7-9 TGTGCCAGCAGTCTTCGGACAGGGGGCCTGAACACTGAAGCTTTCTTT CASSLRTGGLNTEAFF
TRBJ2-7 - 14 - TRBV7-6 TGTGCCAGCAGTCTCGGGACTTCGTCCTACGAGCAGTACTTC CASSLGTSSYEQYF
TRBJ1-1 - 16 TRBD1 TRBV18 TGTGCCAGCTCACCCTTGACAGGGGGCATTGACACTGAAGCTTTCTTT CASSPLTGGIDTEAFF
TRBJ1-1 once 14 - TRBV6-1 TGTGCCAGCAGTGACAGGGGTGCGAATACTGAAGCTTTCTTT CASSDRGANTEAFF
TRBJ2-2 - 14 - TRBV11-3 TGTGCCAGCAGCTTGGGCACGAACACCGGGGAGCTGTTTTTT CASSLGTNTGELFF
TRBJ2-2 - 13 - TRBV9 TGTGCCAGCAGCGTAGTCCCCGCCGGGGAGCTGTTTTTT CASSVVPAGELFF
TRBJ2-3 - 16 - TRBV9 TGTGCCAGCAGCGTAGGGAAGGGGGACCGAAAAGATACGCAGTATTTT CASSVGKGDRKDTQYF
TRBJ1-5 - 13 - TRBV29-1 TGCAGCGTCCAGGGTGGAGGCAATCAGCCCCAGCATTTT CSVQGGGNQPQHF